The sample holds a few counts of the clone carrying this T cell receptor (beta chain). The antigen remains unidentified. cDNA molecules carried unique molecular identifiers, and template switching added a universal primer site. TCRdb called the 5' RACE reads again in MiXCR, with one record for every CDR3 protein. The sample has about 890,000 distinct CDR3 sequences, around 12% seen once. This entry belongs to a study of identical twins. Regarding the study as a whole: The degree of excess twin sharing was weaker in beta out-of-frame sequences. Beta clonotypes that were abundant in cord blood contained fewer insertions, a pattern absent from memory repertoires.

Every sampled donor was Caucasian and healthy. CDR1 and CDR2 from the germline V gene are KGHDR and SFDVKD. The V gene lost 4 bases and the J gene lost 4 bases, with 13 bases spanning the gap. The CDR3 runs 15 residues. The same specimen was also included in a second study, on yellow fever vaccine responses in identical twins.

This TCR derives from a woman between 18 and 29 years old in good health. The chain employs TRBV24-1 and TRBJ1-3; D gene ambiguous. The sample comprised PBMCs. CDR3 DNA: TGTGCCACCAGTGACCCTAAAACAAGCGGAAACACCATATATTTT. This encodes CATSDPKTSGNTIYF.